These T cell receptor beta chains were read from a single sample in a study of OX40 agonist ivuxolimab in advanced cancers. Sequencing was performed with immunoSEQ multiplex PCR; in TCRdb, only in-frame clones are kept and a portion is missing. The data show approximately 45,000 clones, roughly 86% seen once. The material sequenced was CD4+ or CD8+ T cells sorted from blood, taken in a trial of the OX40 agonist ivuxolimab. Every receptor here comes from an adult with an advanced solid tumor such as melanoma, head and neck, liver or kidney cancer. Both conserved end residues are part of each CDR3. A D gene is named only where the DNA matches it firmly. Rows give clone size only sometimes, using once, few, many, or a class for an expanded clone.

D gene: .
V gene: TRBV2
clone size: .
J gene: TRBJ2-5
CDR3 protein: CASRSRDQYF
CDR3 DNA: TGTGCCAGCAGATCGAGGGACCAGTACTTC

D gene: .
V gene: TRBV19
clone size: .
J gene: TRBJ1-5
CDR3 protein: CASSIQGRGSNQPQHF
CDR3 DNA: TGTGCCAGTAGTATACAGGGGCGGGGCAGCAATCAGCCCCAGCATTTT

D gene: TRBD2
V gene: TRBV5-1
clone size: .
J gene: TRBJ2-5
CDR3 protein: CASSVAGAGETQYF
CDR3 DNA: TGCGCCAGCAGCGTAGCGGGAGCAGGGGAGACCCAGTACTTC

D gene: .
V gene: TRBV28
clone size: .
J gene: TRBJ2-1
CDR3 protein: CAVCGVTYNEQFF
CDR3 DNA: TGTGCCGTGTGCGGGGTCACCTACAATGAGCAGTTCTTC

D gene: .
V gene: TRBV11-3
clone size: .
J gene: TRBJ2-2
CDR3 protein: CASSSRESGELFF
CDR3 DNA: TGTGCCAGCAGCTCCAGGGAGTCCGGGGAGCTGTTTTTT

D gene: TRBD1
V gene: TRBV7-6
clone size: .
J gene: TRBJ2-1
CDR3 protein: CASSPPGGEREQFF
CDR3 DNA: TGTGCCAGCAGCCCCCCAGGGGGAGAGAGGGAGCAGTTCTTC

D gene: .
V gene: TRBV7-2
clone size: .
J gene: TRBJ2-3
CDR3 protein: CASSLVASGYGTDTQYF
CDR3 DNA: TGTGCCAGCAGCTTAGTGGCGTCGGGGTACGGCACAGATACGCAGTATTTT

D gene: TRBD1
V gene: TRBV19
clone size: .
J gene: TRBJ1-2
CDR3 protein: CASGQGWDSNYGYTF
CDR3 DNA: TGTGCCAGTGGGCAAGGTTGGGACAGTAACTATGGCTACACCTTC

D gene: TRBD2
V gene: TRBV9
clone size: .
J gene: TRBJ2-1
CDR3 protein: CASSGRTSGRADEQFF
CDR3 DNA: TGTGCCAGCAGTGGCCGGACTAGCGGGAGGGCCGATGAGCAGTTCTTC

D gene: .
V gene: TRBV11-2
clone size: once
J gene: TRBJ2-7
CDR3 protein: CASSFPGTYVEYF
CDR3 DNA: TGTGCCAGCAGCTTCCCGGGAACCTACGTAGAGTACTTC

D gene: .
V gene: TRBV7-9
clone size: .
J gene: TRBJ2-1
CDR3 protein: CASSLVPGEINNEQFF
CDR3 DNA: TGTGCCAGCAGCTTAGTGCCGGGAGAGATCAACAATGAGCAGTTCTTC

D gene: TRBD1
V gene: TRBV27
clone size: .
J gene: TRBJ1-1
CDR3 protein: CASREQGASGNTEAFF
CDR3 DNA: TGTGCCAGCAGAGAACAGGGGGCGAGCGGGAACACTGAAGCTTTCTTT

D gene: TRBD2
V gene: TRBV7-9
clone size: .
J gene: TRBJ2-4
CDR3 protein: CASSGRDSIQYF
CDR3 DNA: TGTGCCTCCAGCGGGAGGGATAGCATTCAGTACTTC

D gene: .
V gene: TRBV29-1
clone size: .
J gene: TRBJ2-3
CDR3 protein: CSGRQRTQYF
CDR3 DNA: TGCAGCGGGAGGCAGCGTACGCAGTATTTT

D gene: TRBD1
V gene: TRBV7-3
clone size: .
J gene: TRBJ2-1
CDR3 protein: CASSSMGQDRFF
CDR3 DNA: TGTGCCAGCAGCTCCATGGGACAGGATAGGTTCTTC

D gene: TRBD2
V gene: TRBV5-1
clone size: .
J gene: TRBJ2-1
CDR3 protein: CASHPGPSGSYNEQFF
CDR3 DNA: TGCGCCAGCCATCCGGGGCCTAGCGGGAGCTACAATGAGCAGTTCTTC

D gene: .
V gene: TRBV18
clone size: .
J gene: TRBJ2-3
CDR3 protein: CASSPDNTDTQYF
CDR3 DNA: TGTGCCAGCTCACCGGACAACACAGATACGCAGTATTTT

D gene: TRBD2
V gene: TRBV7-6
clone size: .
J gene: TRBJ2-3
CDR3 protein: CASSLAGGGSTDTQYF
CDR3 DNA: TGTGCCAGCAGCTTAGCCGGGGGGGGGAGCACAGATACGCAGTATTTT

D gene: .
V gene: TRBV7-2
clone size: once
J gene: TRBJ1-4
CDR3 protein: CASSLGRGGTNEKLFF
CDR3 DNA: TGTGCCAGCAGCTTAGGGAGGGGAGGAACTAATGAAAAACTGTTTTTT

D gene: TRBD2
V gene: TRBV6-5
clone size: .
J gene: TRBJ2-7
CDR3 protein: CASSGLLAGRDEQYF
CDR3 DNA: TGTGCCAGCAGTGGTTTACTAGCGGGACGGGACGAGCAGTACTTC

D gene: .
V gene: TRBV11-3
clone size: .
J gene: TRBJ1-4
CDR3 protein: CASSPWPGSEKLFF
CDR3 DNA: TGTGCCAGCAGCCCCTGGCCGGGTTCTGAAAAACTGTTTTTT

D gene: .
V gene: TRBV6-1
clone size: .
J gene: TRBJ2-4
CDR3 protein: CASAPGENIQYF
CDR3 DNA: TGTGCCAGCGCCCCAGGGGAAAACATTCAGTACTTC

D gene: TRBD2
V gene: TRBV7-2
clone size: .
J gene: TRBJ2-1
CDR3 protein: CASSLEQAGGRNEQFF
CDR3 DNA: TGTGCCAGCAGCTTAGAACAGGCGGGAGGGCGAAATGAGCAGTTCTTC

D gene: TRBD2
V gene: TRBV6-1
clone size: .
J gene: TRBJ2-2
CDR3 protein: CASSPTWGGTGELFF
CDR3 DNA: TGTGCCAGCAGCCCTACCTGGGGGGGCACCGGGGAGCTGTTTTTT

D gene: .
V gene: TRBV29-1
clone size: once
J gene: TRBJ1-3
CDR3 protein: CSAAGVTGNTIYF
CDR3 DNA: TGCAGCGCAGCAGGGGTTACTGGAAACACCATATATTTT

D gene: TRBD2
V gene: TRBV19
clone size: .
J gene: TRBJ2-7
CDR3 protein: CASSPRTSGRAYEQYF
CDR3 DNA: TGTGCCAGTAGTCCACGGACTAGCGGGAGGGCCTACGAGCAGTACTTC

D gene: TRBD1
V gene: TRBV6-5
clone size: .
J gene: TRBJ2-7
CDR3 protein: CASSPRQGSYEQYF
CDR3 DNA: TGTGCCAGCAGCCCAAGACAGGGATCCTACGAGCAGTACTTC

D gene: .
V gene: TRBV5-1
clone size: .
J gene: TRBJ1-5
CDR3 protein: CASSQDGHSNQPQHF
CDR3 DNA: TGCGCCAGCTCCCAGGACGGACATAGCAATCAGCCCCAGCATTTT

D gene: .
V gene: TRBV18
clone size: .
J gene: TRBJ1-2
CDR3 protein: CASSPPPQGAYGYTF
CDR3 DNA: TGTGCCAGCTCACCACCCCCCCAGGGCGCTTATGGCTACACCTTC

D gene: TRBD1
V gene: TRBV28
clone size: .
J gene: TRBJ2-1
CDR3 protein: CASPGQGNEQFF
CDR3 DNA: TGTGCCAGCCCTGGACAGGGAAATGAGCAGTTCTTC

D gene: .
V gene: TRBV19
clone size: .
J gene: TRBJ2-4
CDR3 protein: CASSILEGQAKNIQYF
CDR3 DNA: TGTGCCAGTAGTATCTTGGAGGGACAGGCCAAAAACATTCAGTACTTC

D gene: .
V gene: TRBV9
clone size: .
J gene: TRBJ2-5
CDR3 protein: CASSGGHGTEQYF
CDR3 DNA: TGTGCCAGCAGCGGGGGACACGGGACGGAGCAGTACTTC

D gene: .
V gene: TRBV7-2
clone size: .
J gene: TRBJ1-3
CDR3 protein: CASSLEAASGNTIYF
CDR3 DNA: TGTGCCAGCAGCTTGGAAGCTGCCTCTGGAAACACCATATATTTT

D gene: .
V gene: TRBV7-9
clone size: .
J gene: TRBJ2-1
CDR3 protein: CASSSTTGRSYNEQFF
CDR3 DNA: TGTGCCAGCAGCTCGACGACAGGGAGGTCCTACAATGAGCAGTTCTTC

D gene: TRBD1
V gene: TRBV2
clone size: .
J gene: TRBJ1-5
CDR3 protein: CASSEEGGQPQHF
CDR3 DNA: TGTGCCAGCAGTGAAGAAGGGGGCCAGCCCCAGCATTTT

D gene: TRBD1
V gene: TRBV5-1
clone size: once
J gene: TRBJ2-5
CDR3 protein: CASSTGQEKETQYF
CDR3 DNA: TGCGCCAGCAGCACCGGACAGGAGAAAGAGACCCAGTACTTC

D gene: .
V gene: TRBV15
clone size: .
J gene: TRBJ2-7
CDR3 protein: CATSDHYEQYF
CDR3 DNA: TGTGCCACGTCGGATCACTACGAGCAGTACTTC

D gene: TRBD2
V gene: TRBV27
clone size: .
J gene: TRBJ2-2
CDR3 protein: CASTLRASGILTGELFF
CDR3 DNA: TGTGCCAGCACTCTTAGGGCTAGCGGGATTTTAACCGGGGAGCTGTTTTTT

D gene: TRBD1
V gene: TRBV6-1
clone size: .
J gene: TRBJ1-2
CDR3 protein: CASSVDRVWYGYTF
CDR3 DNA: TGTGCCAGCAGCGTGGACAGGGTTTGGTATGGCTACACCTTC

D gene: TRBD2
V gene: TRBV28
clone size: .
J gene: TRBJ2-5
CDR3 protein: CASSSITSGPRETQYF
CDR3 DNA: TGTGCCAGCAGTTCAATAACTAGCGGACCCAGGGAGACCCAGTACTTC

D gene: TRBD1
V gene: TRBV5-1
clone size: .
J gene: TRBJ1-2
CDR3 protein: CASSLGVTGHIYGYTF
CDR3 DNA: TGCGCCAGCAGCTTGGGAGTGACAGGGCACATCTATGGCTACACCTTC

D gene: .
V gene: TRBV27
clone size: .
J gene: TRBJ2-1
CDR3 protein: CASSQGEPYNGQFF
CDR3 DNA: TGTGCCAGCAGTCAGGGTGAACCCTACAATGGGCAGTTCTTC

D gene: TRBD1
V gene: TRBV27
clone size: .
J gene: TRBJ1-2
CDR3 protein: CASRWTGFGYGYTF
CDR3 DNA: TGTGCCAGCAGATGGACAGGGTTCGGCTATGGCTACACCTTC

D gene: .
V gene: TRBV4-2
clone size: .
J gene: TRBJ2-7
CDR3 protein: CASSQDYEQYF
CDR3 DNA: TGTGCCAGCAGCCAAGACTACGAGCAGTACTTC

D gene: .
V gene: TRBV7-6
clone size: .
J gene: TRBJ2-1
CDR3 protein: CASSRETSRTYYNEQFF
CDR3 DNA: TGTGCCAGCAGCCGAGAAACTAGCCGGACATACTACAATGAGCAGTTCTTC

D gene: TRBD1
V gene: TRBV6-5
clone size: .
J gene: TRBJ2-7
CDR3 protein: CASSNTGGGYEQYF
CDR3 DNA: TGTGCCAGCAGTAACACAGGGGGCGGCTACGAGCAGTACTTC